A single sample is the source of the 11 T cell receptor beta chains below, sequenced in a study of response to subunit inactivated influenza vaccine. TCRdb reprocessed the RT-PCR reads with MiXCR, giving one entry per CDR3 protein. The sample has just over 300,000 distinct CDR3 sequences; about 20% are singletons. Here the sequenced sample was PBMCs from blood, taken roughly 20 months after vaccination. The receptor set was obtained from a man aged 45 to 70 who received an inactivated influenza vaccine.

V and J are TRBV4-1 and TRBJ1-4, with D perhaps matching TRBD1 (6 bases). V lost 7 bases and J 5 bases, leaving 11 bases between the germline ends. There are 13 residues in the CDR3. Germline V lookup: CDR1 MGHRA, CDR2 YSYEKL. The CDR3 loop reads CASNQGRNEKLFF. CDR3 coding DNA: TGCGCCAGCAACCAGGGGCGGAATGAAAAACTGTTTTTT.

The rearrangement links TRBV12-3 or TRBV12-4 to TRBJ1-2; TRBD1 is a possible D gene (6 bases). V lost 5 bases, J lost 5 bases, and 9 bases lay in between. The CDR3 length is 12 residues. The CDR3 loop is CASSPQGYGYTF. The CDR3 DNA reads as TGTGCCAGCAGTCCCCAGGGGTATGGCTACACCTTC.

This clonotype was seen a few times. This chain joins TRBV6-5 and TRBJ1-2, with 8 bases that match TRBD1. The CDR3 extends over 15 amino acids. V gave up 0 bases and J gave up 5 bases; unmatched junction bases: 5. CDR1 and CDR2 (germline): MNHEY, SVGAGI. The CDR3 sequence: CASSYSTGAIYGYTF. DNA for the CDR3: TGTGCCAGCAGTTACTCGACAGGGGCAATATATGGCTACACCTTC.

The chain combines TRBV7-2 with TRBJ2-3; TRBD2 matches 7 bases. The ends lost 2 bases at V and 1 base at J; junction bases unmatched: 3. The CDR3 consists of 15 residues. Germline-derived CDR1 and CDR2 are SGHTA and FQGNSA. CDR3 loop: CASSLILAGTDTQYF. As DNA, the CDR3 is TGTGCCAGCAGCTTAATCCTAGCGGGCACAGATACGCAGTATTTT.

This rearrangement joins TRBV4-1 to TRBJ1-1, with 8 bases fitting TRBD1. Looked up from germline, CDR1 is MGHRA and CDR2 is YSYEKL. The junction had 6 bases not matched to a gene; V was cut back by 0 bases and J by 0 bases. CDR3 size: 17 residues. This chain's CDR3 is CASSQEVQGAMNTEAFF. The DNA for the CDR3 is TGCGCCAGCAGCCAAGAAGTCCAGGGGGCTATGAACACTGAAGCTTTCTTT.

This chain uses TRBV20-1 with TRBJ2-2; D gene unclear. V shed 3 bases and J shed 3 bases, with 11 bases lying between them. The CDR3 runs to 14 residues. Looked up from germline, CDR1 is DFQATT and CDR2 is SNEGSKA (reference sequence). The CDR3 DNA follows: TGCAGTGCTAGGATCGGGTTTGACACCGGGGAGCTGTTTTTT. It encodes CSARIGFDTGELFF.

Comment on this clonotype: The junction and the germline gene differ at one end; a read error may be behind it. V gene TRBV12-3 or TRBV12-4 combines with J gene TRBJ2-5, with 12 positions matching TRBD2. The CDR3 sequence is 18 residues long. The CDR3 spells CTSRSHSGTSGPQETQYF. In DNA form, the CDR3 reads TGTACCAGCAGATCCCACTCCGGGACTAGCGGGCCCCAAGAGACCCAGTACTTC.

This clonotype was seen ten or more times. The J gene is TRBJ1-2, the V gene TRBV6-1, with a possible D match to TRBD1 (6 bases). This CDR3 has 14 residues. Deletions cut 1 base from V and 8 bases from J, with 14 bases between. Germline CDR1 is MNHNS and CDR2 is SASEGT. CDR3 in amino acids: CASSEVTGFSGYTF. DNA of the CDR3: TGTGCCAGCAGTGAAGTTACAGGGTTTTCGGGCTACACCTTC.

The chain joins TRBV5-1 to TRBJ2-5; a weak D match, TRBD2 (5 bases). The CDR3 covers 15 residues. The ends were cut back, 1 base at V and 4 bases at J, with 14 bases in the middle. CDR1 is SGHRS, CDR2 YFSETQ, per germline. The CDR3, as DNA: TGCGCCAGCAGCTTGCGGCCGGGAAACCGAGAGACCCAGTACTTC. Protein: CASSLRPGNRETQYF.

In this sample, this clonotype turned up a few times. The chain has TRBV7-2 and TRBJ2-2, with 8 nucleotides matching TRBD1. Per germline, CDR1 SGHTA and CDR2 FQGNSA. The junction had 3 bases not matched to a gene; V was cut back by 1 base and J by 5 bases. The CDR3 has 15 amino acids. The DNA for the CDR3 is TGTGCCAGCAGCTTAGGGACAGGGAGGACCGGGGAGCTGTTTTTT. Residues: CASSLGTGRTGELFF. Variable domain in full (rest from reference TRBV7-2 and TRBJ2-2): GAGVSQSPSNKVTEKGKDVELRCDPISGHTALYWYRQSLGQGLEFLIYFQGNSAPDKSGLPSDRFSAERTGGSVSTLTIQRTQQEDSAVYLCASSLGTGRTGELFFGEGSRLTVL.

This clonotype has only one observation. The chain recombines TRBV7-9 with TRBJ2-1, with unresolved D. Germline CDR1 SEHNR, CDR2 FQNEAQ (reference sequence). The V end lost 6 bases, the J end lost 9 bases, and 9 bases lay between the germline ends. The CDR3 length is 11 residues. For the CDR3, the DNA is TGTGCCAGCAGGCTAACCAGTGAGCAGTTCTTC. Translating it yields CASRLTSEQFF.